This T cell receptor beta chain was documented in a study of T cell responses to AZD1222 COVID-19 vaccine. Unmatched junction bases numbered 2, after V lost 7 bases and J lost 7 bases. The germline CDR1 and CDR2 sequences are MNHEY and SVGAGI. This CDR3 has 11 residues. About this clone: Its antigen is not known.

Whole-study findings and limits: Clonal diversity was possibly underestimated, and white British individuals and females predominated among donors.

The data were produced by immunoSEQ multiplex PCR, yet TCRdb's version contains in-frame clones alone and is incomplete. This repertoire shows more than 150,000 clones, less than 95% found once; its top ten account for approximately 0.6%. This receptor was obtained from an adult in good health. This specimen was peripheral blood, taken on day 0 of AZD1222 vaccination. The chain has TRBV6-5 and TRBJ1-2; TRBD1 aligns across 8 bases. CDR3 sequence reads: CASTRGPGYTF. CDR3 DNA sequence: TGTGCCAGCACCAGGGGGCCTGGCTACACCTTC.